This T cell receptor (beta chain) comes out of a study of control samples from healthy donors and cancer patients. The assay was immunoSEQ multiplex PCR, and TCRdb's table has in-frame clones only and misses some. The top ten hold roughly 1.3% of the sample, which has 90,000 or so clones, around 83% seen once. This clone appeared a single time. CDR1 and CDR2 from the germline V gene are MNHNY and SVGAGI (reference sequence). The CDR3 totals 15 residues. Trimming pared 2 bases from V and 4 bases from J, leaving 14 bases between. The chain couples TRBV6-6 to TRBJ2-5, with D possibly matching TRBD2 (7 bases). Sequencing input: blood. The clonotype comes from a woman aged 45-65 years in good health. The CDR3 DNA follows: TGTGCCAGCAGTTACGGGGCGGGGGCACGAGAGACCCAGTACTTC. It encodes CASSYGAGARETQYF.